A single sample gave rise to the 10 T cell receptor beta chains below, sequenced in a study of brain T cells in children with intractable seizures. The time point here: blood from clinic visit 5 months post-surgery; TSC patient then seizure free. Measured with immunoSEQ multiplex PCR; TCRdb has only the in-frame clones, and not every one. The sample carries approximately 330,000 clones, 93% recorded once. Sequencing used peripheral blood, obtained approximately 5 months after surgery. These receptors were collected from a boy in the first two years of life with tuberous sclerosis and intractable seizures.

In its sample, this clone was seen once. V and J are TRBV6-1 and TRBJ2-7, with D uncertain. This CDR3 has 13 amino acids. Trimming left V 6 bases short and J 2 bases short, with 11 bases between. Germline CDR1 is MNHNS and CDR2 is SASEGT. The CDR3 sequence is CASSAVLTYEQYF. CDR3 nucleotides: TGTGCCAGCAGCGCGGTTCTTACCTACGAGCAGTACTTC.

The table lists this clone with a count of one. The chain joins TRBV6-1 to TRBJ2-3; D gene uncertain. The germline V and J ends were trimmed by 2 bases and 0 bases, with 12 bases remaining between them. The germline V gene encodes CDR1 MNHNS and CDR2 SASEGT. The CDR3 runs 16 residues. The CDR3 nucleotides read TGTGCCAGCAGTGAATACATGGCGGTTAGCACAGATACGCAGTATTTT. Translation: CASSEYMAVSTDTQYF.

The chain couples TRBV19 to TRBJ2-7, with 11 bases lining up with TRBD2. Trimming removed 0 bases from V and 0 bases from J; junction bases left unmatched: 1. CDR3 size: 16 residues. CDR1 is LNHDA and CDR2 is SQIVND in the germline V gene (reference sequence). CDR3 amino acids: CASSIDGLAGSYEQYF. The CDR3 bases are TGTGCCAGTAGTATAGATGGACTAGCGGGCTCCTACGAGCAGTACTTC.

The chain uses TRBV7-3 and TRBJ2-3; unclear D gene. The CDR3 sequence is 15 residues long. V was shortened by 1 base and J by 2 bases, with 10 bases between the two germline ends. CDR1 is SGHTA, CDR2 FQGTGA, per germline. The CDR3 DNA sequence: TGTGCCAGCAGCTTAAATCCCCAAGTCACAGATACGCAGTATTTT. It codes for CASSLNPQVTDTQYF.

This chain uses TRBV27 with TRBJ2-4; 7 positions match TRBD1. Unmatched junction bases numbered 14, after V lost 6 bases and J lost 6 bases. The CDR3 sequence is 16 residues long. CDR1 and CDR2 from the germline V gene are MNHEY and SMNVEV (reference sequence). CDR3 loop: CASRAAQPGTVNIQYF. CDR3 nucleotides: TGTGCCAGCAGAGCCGCTCAACCCGGGACAGTAAACATTCAGTACTTC.

The V and J genes are TRBV11-2 and TRBJ2-5; a weak D match, TRBD2 (5 bases). The CDR3 length is 15 residues. Germline V gene data show CDR1 as SGHAT and CDR2 as FQNNGV. Trimming stripped 1 base from V and 0 bases from J, with 9 bases between. CDR3 in DNA: TGTGCCAGCAGCTTAGCCGGGAATCACCAAGAGACCCAGTACTTC. It encodes CASSLAGNHQETQYF.

V gene TRBV7-9 combines with J gene TRBJ1-1; the match to TRBD1 covers 8 bases. CDR1 is SEHNR and CDR2 is FQNEAQ in the germline V gene (reference sequence). This CDR3 region has 16 residues. J lost 3 bases, V lost 5 bases, and 11 bases had no gene match. In DNA form, the CDR3 reads TGTGCCAGCAGCAAAAGGACAGGGCGGAGTGACACTGAAGCTTTCTTT. As protein: CASSKRTGRSDTEAFF.

The chain has TRBV7-8 and TRBJ2-1, with a tentative D call TRBD2 (5 bases). V lost 5 bases to trimming and J lost 2 bases, with 13 bases between them. The CDR3 has 15 amino acids. The germline V gene has CDR1 SGHVS and CDR2 FQNEAQ. The CDR3 loop is CASSRDPGAYNEQFF. The CDR3 region has the DNA TGTGCCAGCAGCCGAGACCCCGGGGCCTACAATGAGCAGTTCTTC.

The rearrangement links TRBV25-1 to TRBJ1-1; maybe TRBD1 (6 bases). Per the germline V gene, CDR1 is MGHDK and CDR2 is SYGVNS. The CDR3 is 14 amino acids. The V end lost 3 bases, the J end lost 5 bases, and 13 bases lay between the germline ends. CDR3 nucleotides: TGTGCCAGCAGTGATTATGACAGGTCGACTGAAGCTTTCTTT. Its protein is CASSDYDRSTEAFF. Full variable domain (rest looked up from reference TRBV25-1 and TRBJ1-1): EADIYQTPRYLVIGTGKKITLECSQTMGHDKMYWYQQDPGMELHLIHYSYGVNSTEKGDLSSESTVSRIRTEHFPLTLESARPSHTSQYLCASSDYDRSTEAFFGQGTRLTVV.

The V call is TRBV12-3 or TRBV12-4, the J call TRBJ2-3; D remains ambiguous. The CDR3 has 12 residues. The ends were cut back, 2 bases at V and 3 bases at J, with 3 bases in the middle. The CDR3 loop reads CASSLWTDTQYF. The CDR3 nucleotides are TGTGCCAGCAGTTTATGGACAGATACGCAGTATTTT.